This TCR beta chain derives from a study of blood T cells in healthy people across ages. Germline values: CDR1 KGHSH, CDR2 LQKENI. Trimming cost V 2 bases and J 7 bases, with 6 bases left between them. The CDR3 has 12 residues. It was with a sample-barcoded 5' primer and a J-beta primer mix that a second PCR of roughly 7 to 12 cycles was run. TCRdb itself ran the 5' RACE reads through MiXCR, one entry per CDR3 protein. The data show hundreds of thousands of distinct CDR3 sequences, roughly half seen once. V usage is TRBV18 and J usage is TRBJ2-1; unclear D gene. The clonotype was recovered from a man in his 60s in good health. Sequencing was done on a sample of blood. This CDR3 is CASSPMGNEQFF. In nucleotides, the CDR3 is TGTGCCAGCTCACCAATGGGGAATGAGCAGTTCTTC.